These 23 T cell receptor beta chains share one sample of origin, sequenced in a study of T cells in Graves' hyperthyroidism and ophthalmopathy. The source material, RNA transcripts, was used to amplify TCR beta CDR3 regions. Using the HTBI primer set, a first-round RT-PCR was run on the TCR CDR3. TCRdb reanalysed the multiplex PCR reads using MiXCR and keeps one entry per CDR3 protein. The sample lists about 770,000 distinct CDR3 sequences; 15% to 20% were seen once. The source material was blood. These receptors were taken from a woman in her fifties or sixties with Graves' hyperthyroidism that later progressed to Graves' ophthalmopathy.

This clonotype was recorded many times. The rearrangement uses TRBV5-5 and TRBJ1-2; unclear D gene. In germline, CDR1 is SGHKS, CDR2 YYEKEE (reference sequence). Between the trimmed V and J ends, which lost 0 bases and 5 bases, there was a span of 11 bases. The CDR3 consists of 14 residues. CDR3 amino acids: CASSLERTFYGYTF. In DNA, the CDR3 is TGTGCCAGCAGCTTGGAACGGACCTTTTATGGCTACACCTTC.

This clonotype appeared many times. The CDR3 loop reads CSASGSGQYSNQPQHF. CDR3 coding DNA: TGCAGTGCTAGCGGATCAGGGCAATATAGCAATCAGCCCCAGCATTTT. The V and J genes are TRBV20-1 and TRBJ1-5, with TRBD1 as a possible D gene (5 bases). CDR3 length: 16 residues. Germline CDR1 reads DFQATT; CDR2 reads SNEGSKA (reference sequence). The V gene lost 3 bases and the J gene lost 0 bases, with 15 bases spanning the gap.

This clonotype appeared many times. This chain links TRBV18 with TRBJ2-5, with TRBD1 matching over 7 bases. The J segment lost 1 base and the V segment lost 2 bases, leaving 7 bases of the junction unmatched. The CDR3 length is 16 residues. Germline assignment: CDR1 KGHSH and CDR2 LQKENI. The CDR3 nucleotides read TGTGCCAGCTCACCAGGCTTGGGACAGAGCCAAGAGACCCAGTACTTC. This translates into CASSPGLGQSQETQYF.

Here the CDR3 DNA reads TGTGCCAGCAGTTACGTTGGGGGGTACCAAGAGACCCAGTACTTC. It yields the protein CASSYVGGYQETQYF. This rearrangement joins TRBV6-5 to TRBJ2-5; D perhaps matches TRBD2 (6 bases). This CDR3 region has 15 residues. The germline V gene encodes CDR1 MNHEY and CDR2 SVGAGI. Trimming shortened V by 2 bases and J by 0 bases, and 10 bases separated the two germline ends.

This clonotype was seen a handful of times. The chain links TRBV2 to TRBJ2-7; D unclear. CDR1 SNHLY and CDR2 FYNNEI come from the germline V gene. Trimming removed 7 bases from V and 4 bases from J, with 8 bases in between. The CDR3 loop spans 11 amino acids. Written as DNA, the CDR3 is TGTGCCAGCATGGATTTATACGAGCAGTACTTC. Translating gives CASMDLYEQYF. The full variable domain, with the rest looked up from reference TRBV2 and TRBJ2-7, is EPEVTQTPSHQVTQMGQEVILRCVPISNHLYFYWYRQILGQKVEFLVSFYNNEISEKSEIFDDQFSVERPDGSNFTLKIRSTKLEDSAMYFCASMDLYEQYFGPGTRLTVT.

This clonotype was counted ten times or more. The chain employs TRBV5-1 and TRBJ1-4, with a weak D call TRBD1 (5 bases). V lost 4 bases and J 0 bases, leaving 7 bases between the germline ends. CDR1 is SGHRS and CDR2 is YFSETQ in the germline V gene. This CDR3 has 14 amino acids. The CDR3: CASSTTATNEKLFF. The CDR3 DNA sequence: TGCGCCAGCAGCACGACAGCAACTAATGAAAAACTGTTTTTT.

The gene calls are TRBV4-1 and TRBJ2-6, with TRBD1 matching over 8 bases. V trimming: 1 base; J trimming: 4 bases; junction bases outside the gene matches: 9. This CDR3 comprises 18 residues. The germline V gene encodes CDR1 MGHRA and CDR2 YSYEKL. The CDR3 region is CASSQGGQGAPGANVLTF. The CDR3 bases are TGCGCCAGCAGCCAAGGGGGTCAGGGGGCGCCCGGGGCCAACGTCCTGACTTTC.

This clonotype was observed a few times. V and J are TRBV20-1 and TRBJ2-3, with a weak D call TRBD1 (6 bases). This CDR3 is built from 13 residues. Germline V CDR1 and CDR2: DFQATT, SNEGSKA (reference sequence). With 3 bases removed from V and 2 bases from J, the gap between germline ends came to 9 bases. CDR3 in DNA: TGCAGTGCTAGGAGGGACAACACAGATACGCAGTATTTT. It yields the protein CSARRDNTDTQYF.

The chain carries TRBV9 and TRBJ2-1; D assignment may be TRBD1 or TRBD2 (6 bases each). CDR3 length: 17 residues. Germline CDR1 reads SGDLS; CDR2 reads YYNGEE. V was shortened by 0 bases and J by 1 base, with 14 bases between the two germline ends. The CDR3 here is CASSVAAGQGSYNEQFF. The CDR3 DNA sequence: TGTGCCAGCAGCGTAGCCGCGGGGCAGGGGTCCTACAATGAGCAGTTCTTC. Combining the CDR3 with reference TRBV9 and TRBJ2-1 gives the whole variable domain DSGVTQTPKHLITATGQRVTLRCSPRSGDLSVYWYQQSLDQGLQFLIQYYNGEERAKGNILERFSAQQFPDLHSELNLSSLELGDSALYFCASSVAAGQGSYNEQFFGPGTRLTVL.

The genes are TRBV6-5 and TRBJ1-4; no definite D call. Trimming stripped 0 bases from V and 8 bases from J, with 7 bases between. The CDR3 extends over 13 amino acids. CDR1 and CDR2 (germline): MNHEY, SVGAGI. CDR3 residues: CASSYSVGEKLFF. In DNA, the CDR3 is TGTGCCAGCAGTTACTCGGTGGGGGAAAAACTGTTTTTT.

The chain couples TRBV29-1 to TRBJ2-3, with D uncertain. The length of the CDR3 is 14 residues. Germline loops: CDR1 SQVTM, CDR2 ANQGSEA. Trimming pared 2 bases from V and 1 base from J, leaving 10 bases between. The CDR3 loop reads CSVELTGGTDTQYF. CDR3 bases: TGCAGCGTTGAATTGACTGGGGGCACAGATACGCAGTATTTT.

This clonotype was seen many times. V and J are TRBV20-1 and TRBJ1-1, with no clear D. Germline CDR1 and CDR2: DFQATT and SNEGSKA (reference sequence). The length of the CDR3 is 14 residues. V shed 2 bases and J shed 0 bases, with 10 bases lying between them. The DNA for the CDR3 is TGCAGTGCTAGACGGGCGGGCATGAACACTGAAGCTTTCTTT. The encoded protein is CSARRAGMNTEAFF.

This chain joins TRBV9 and TRBJ2-1; D might be TRBD1 (5 bases). This CDR3 comprises 14 residues. Germline CDR1 SGDLS, CDR2 YYNGEE. V was shortened by 4 bases and J by 4 bases, with 12 bases between the two germline ends. CDR3 residues: CASSRWWTYNEQFF. The CDR3 DNA follows: TGTGCCAGCAGCCGGTGGTGGACATACAATGAGCAGTTCTTC.

This clonotype appeared many times. The V and J genes are TRBV7-9 and TRBJ1-1, with a weak D call TRBD1 (5 bases). This CDR3 is built from 11 residues. Germline CDR1 SEHNR, CDR2 FQNEAQ (reference sequence). V was clipped by 4 bases and J by 7 bases, with 7 bases between them. DNA of the CDR3: TGTGCCAGCAGCTGGGGGGTTGAAGCTTTCTTT. This encodes CASSWGVEAFF.

This clonotype occurred many times. The V gene is TRBV7-8, the J gene TRBJ2-3, with D tentatively TRBD1 or TRBD2 (5 bases each). Germline CDR1 SGHVS, CDR2 FQNEAQ. The CDR3 sequence is 13 residues long. Trimming took 6 bases from V and 8 from J, leaving 15 bases between them. The DNA of the CDR3 is TGTGCCAGCAGGTCACCGGGACGACGTACGCAGTATTTT. Translating gives CASRSPGRRTQYF.

In this sample, this clonotype turned up many times. This chain uses TRBV2 with TRBJ2-5; TRBD2 is a possible D gene (7 bases). V dropped 6 bases and J dropped 5 bases, with 16 bases sitting between them. This CDR3 has 14 residues. Per the germline V gene, CDR1 is SNHLY and CDR2 is FYNNEI. CDR3 in DNA: TGTGCCAGCAGAGTAGGGACGGGGGGCGAGACCCAGTACTTC. The encoded protein is CASRVGTGGETQYF.

This clonotype was detected only a few times. The chain is built from TRBV4-2 and TRBJ1-1; possibly TRBD1 for D (6 bases). Deletions cut 4 bases from V and 6 bases from J, with 15 bases between. Germline V lookup: CDR1 LGHNA, CDR2 YNFKEQ. The CDR3 sequence is 14 residues long. Written as DNA, the CDR3 is TGTGCCAGCAGCCTCCGAACAGGGACGTCTGAAGCTTTCTTT. Translating it yields CASSLRTGTSEAFF.

This clonotype was seen a few times. The chain has TRBV29-1 and TRBJ1-4, with D hard to call. The CDR3 runs to 13 residues. V lost 6 bases, J lost 6 bases, and 14 bases lay in between. Germline-derived CDR1 and CDR2 are SQVTM and ANQGSEA. Here the CDR3 reads CSVKWNSDEKLFF. In DNA form, the CDR3 reads TGCAGCGTCAAATGGAACTCGGATGAAAAACTGTTTTTT.

This clonotype came up many times. J is TRBJ2-3 and V is TRBV3-1; D is tentatively TRBD1 or TRBD2 (6 bases each). Germline V gene lookup returns CDR1 LGHDT and CDR2 YNNKEL (reference sequence). The CDR3 covers 16 residues. V was trimmed by 4 bases and J by 2 bases, leaving 16 bases between them. CDR3 in amino acids: CASSPRVGGITDTQYF. The CDR3 nucleotides are TGTGCCAGCAGCCCTAGGGTGGGGGGCATCACAGATACGCAGTATTTT.

This clonotype was seen at least ten times. This CDR3 reads CASSLSTGSQETQYF. The DNA for the CDR3 is TGTGCCAGCAGTTTATCTACAGGCTCGCAAGAGACCCAGTACTTC. The J gene is TRBJ2-5, the V gene TRBV12-3 or TRBV12-4; D perhaps matches TRBD1 (5 bases). The CDR3 sequence is 15 residues long. Trimming removed 2 bases at V and 2 bases at J, with 12 bases between.

This clonotype was observed at least ten times. This chain links TRBV18 with TRBJ2-3; TRBD2 matches at 9 bases. Germline V lookup: CDR1 KGHSH, CDR2 LQKENI. The J segment lost 0 bases and the V segment lost 2 bases, leaving 6 bases of the junction unmatched. This CDR3 has 17 residues. The CDR3 nucleotides are TGTGCCAGCTCACCATCTAGCGGGGCCTATAGCACAGATACGCAGTATTTT. Amino acids: CASSPSSGAYSTDTQYF.

This clonotype was recorded many times. The genes are TRBV2 and TRBJ1-1; D is possibly TRBD1 (5 bases). With 4 bases removed from V and 1 base from J, the gap between germline ends came to 13 bases. The CDR3 length is 15 residues. In germline, CDR1 is SNHLY, CDR2 FYNNEI. The CDR3: CASSVEGRANTEAFF. In DNA form, the CDR3 reads TGTGCCAGCAGTGTCGAGGGGAGGGCGAACACTGAAGCTTTCTTT.

This clonotype was observed a handful of times. The gene calls are TRBV6-1 and TRBJ2-1, with TRBD1 as a possible D gene (5 bases). The CDR3 sequence is 13 residues long. Per germline, CDR1 MNHNS and CDR2 SASEGT. Trimming stripped 8 bases from V and 4 bases from J, with 12 bases between. The CDR3 loop reads CASPTDRYNEQFF. As DNA, the CDR3 is TGTGCCAGCCCGACAGACCGTTACAATGAGCAGTTCTTC.